This T cell receptor beta chain was profiled in a study of radiation and T cells in renal cell carcinoma. For the study at large: Nephrectomy followed 15 Gy stereotactic body radiation by 4 weeks.

TCRdb keeps only in-frame clones here, not all; method: immunoSEQ multiplex PCR. This table holds more than 95,000 clones, around 83% found once. The CDR3 has 15 residues. Germline V gives CDR1 MNHEY, CDR2 SMNVEV (reference sequence). V gave up 6 bases and J gave up 7 bases; unmatched junction bases: 13. Described time point: baseline pretreatment blood. As for treatment: 15 Gy SBRT to primary tumor, nephrectomy 4 weeks later. Serial blood draws occurred at baseline and 2 and 4 weeks post-SBRT. This chain links TRBV27 with TRBJ2-7, with 9 bases aligning to TRBD1. Here the sequenced sample was blood, taken from a patient whose treatment included radiotherapy and nephrectomy. The sequence was collected from a woman in her sixties or seventies with renal cell carcinoma. The chain's CDR3 is CASRPAGTGLGEQYF. The CDR3 coding sequence is TGTGCCAGCAGACCCGCCGGGACAGGGCTAGGAGAGCAGTACTTC.